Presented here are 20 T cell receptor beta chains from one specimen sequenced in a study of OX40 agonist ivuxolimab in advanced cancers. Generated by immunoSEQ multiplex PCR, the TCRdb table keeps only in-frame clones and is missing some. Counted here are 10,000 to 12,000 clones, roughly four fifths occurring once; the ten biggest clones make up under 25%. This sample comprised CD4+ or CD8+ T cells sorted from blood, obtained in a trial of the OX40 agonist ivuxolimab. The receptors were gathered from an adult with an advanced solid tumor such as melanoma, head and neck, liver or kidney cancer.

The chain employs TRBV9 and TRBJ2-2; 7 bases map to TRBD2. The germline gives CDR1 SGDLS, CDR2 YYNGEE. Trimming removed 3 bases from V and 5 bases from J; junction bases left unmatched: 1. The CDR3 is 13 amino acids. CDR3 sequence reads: CASSALATGELFF. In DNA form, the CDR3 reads TGTGCCAGCAGCGCACTAGCGACCGGGGAGCTGTTTTTT. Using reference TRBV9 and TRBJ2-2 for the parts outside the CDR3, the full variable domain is DSGVTQTPKHLITATGQRVTLRCSPRSGDLSVYWYQQSLDQGLQFLIQYYNGEERAKGNILERFSAQQFPDLHSELNLSSLELGDSALYFCASSALATGELFFGEGSRLTVL.

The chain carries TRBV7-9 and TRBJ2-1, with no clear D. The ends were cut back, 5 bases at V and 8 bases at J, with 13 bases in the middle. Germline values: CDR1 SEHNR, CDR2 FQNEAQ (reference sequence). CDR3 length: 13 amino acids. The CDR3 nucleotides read TGTGCCAGCAGCATTTCCGGGTTCCATGAGCAGTTCTTC. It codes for CASSISGFHEQFF.

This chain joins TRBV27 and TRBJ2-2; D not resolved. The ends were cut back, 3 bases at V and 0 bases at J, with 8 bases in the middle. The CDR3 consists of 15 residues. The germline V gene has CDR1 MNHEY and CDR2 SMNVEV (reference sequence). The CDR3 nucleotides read TGTGCCAGCAGTTTCAGACCTACGAACACCGGGGAGCTGTTTTTT. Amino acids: CASSFRPTNTGELFF.

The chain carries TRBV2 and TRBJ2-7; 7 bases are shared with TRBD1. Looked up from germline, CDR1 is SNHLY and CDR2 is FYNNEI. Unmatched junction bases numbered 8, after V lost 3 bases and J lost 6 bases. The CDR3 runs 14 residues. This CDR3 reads CASSDPDRVGEQYF. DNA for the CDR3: TGTGCCAGCAGTGACCCCGACAGGGTAGGCGAGCAGTACTTC. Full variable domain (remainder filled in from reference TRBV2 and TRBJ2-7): EPEVTQTPSHQVTQMGQEVILRCVPISNHLYFYWYRQILGQKVEFLVSFYNNEISEKSEIFDDQFSVERPDGSNFTLKIRSTKLEDSAMYFCASSDPDRVGEQYFGPGTRLTVT.

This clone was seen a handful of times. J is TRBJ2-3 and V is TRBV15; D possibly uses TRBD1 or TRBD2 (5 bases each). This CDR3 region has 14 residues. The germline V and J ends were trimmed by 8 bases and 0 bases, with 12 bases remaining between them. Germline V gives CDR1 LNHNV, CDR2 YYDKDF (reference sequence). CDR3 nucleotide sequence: TGTGCCACCGGGACGTCTAGAAGCACAGATACGCAGTATTTT. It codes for CATGTSRSTDTQYF.

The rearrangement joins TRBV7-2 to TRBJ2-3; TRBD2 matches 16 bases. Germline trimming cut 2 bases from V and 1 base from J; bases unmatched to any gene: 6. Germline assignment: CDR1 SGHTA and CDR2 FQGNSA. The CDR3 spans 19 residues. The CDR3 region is CASSLKGLAGGGGTDTQYF. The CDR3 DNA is TGTGCCAGCAGCTTAAAGGGACTAGCGGGAGGGGGCGGCACAGATACGCAGTATTTT.

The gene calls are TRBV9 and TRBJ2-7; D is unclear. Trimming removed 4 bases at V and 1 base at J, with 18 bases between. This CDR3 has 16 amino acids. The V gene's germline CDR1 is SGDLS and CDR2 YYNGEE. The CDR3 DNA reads TGTGCCAGCAGCCCTTCCGGCCGCCTCGCATCCTACGAGCAGTACTTC. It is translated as CASSPSGRLASYEQYF.

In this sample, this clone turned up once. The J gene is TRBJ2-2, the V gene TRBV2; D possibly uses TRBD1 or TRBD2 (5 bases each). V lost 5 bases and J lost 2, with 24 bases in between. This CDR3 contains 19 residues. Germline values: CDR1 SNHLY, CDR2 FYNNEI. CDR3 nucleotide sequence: TGTGCCAGCAGTTCTTATTCCCGGGACCACTCCAGAAACACCGGGGAGCTGTTTTTT. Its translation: CASSSYSRDHSRNTGELFF.

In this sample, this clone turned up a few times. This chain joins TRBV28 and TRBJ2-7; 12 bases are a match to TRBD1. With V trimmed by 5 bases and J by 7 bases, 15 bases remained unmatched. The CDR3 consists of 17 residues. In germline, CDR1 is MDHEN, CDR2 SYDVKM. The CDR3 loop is CASSTTTGTGGAGEQYF. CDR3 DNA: TGTGCCAGCAGTACAACTACCGGGACAGGGGGCGCGGGGGAGCAGTACTTC.

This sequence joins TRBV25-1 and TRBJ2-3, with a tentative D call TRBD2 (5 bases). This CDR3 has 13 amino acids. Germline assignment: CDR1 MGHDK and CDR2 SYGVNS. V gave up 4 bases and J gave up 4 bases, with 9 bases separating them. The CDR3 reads CASSGGFADTQYF. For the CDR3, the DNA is TGTGCCAGCAGTGGAGGGTTCGCAGATACGCAGTATTTT.

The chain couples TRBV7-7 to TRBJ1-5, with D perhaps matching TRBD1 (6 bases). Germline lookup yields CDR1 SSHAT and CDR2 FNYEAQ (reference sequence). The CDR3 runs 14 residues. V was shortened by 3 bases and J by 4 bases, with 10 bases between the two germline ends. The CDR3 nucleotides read TGTGCCAGCAGCTTCTTCAGGGGAAATCAGCCCCAGCATTTT. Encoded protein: CASSFFRGNQPQHF.

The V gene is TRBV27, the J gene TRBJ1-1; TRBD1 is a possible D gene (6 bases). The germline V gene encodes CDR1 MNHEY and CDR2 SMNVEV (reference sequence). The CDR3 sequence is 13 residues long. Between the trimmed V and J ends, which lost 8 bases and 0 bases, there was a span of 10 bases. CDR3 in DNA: TGTGCCAGCTGGGACACAATGAACACTGAAGCTTTCTTT. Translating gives CASWDTMNTEAFF.

The CDR3 nucleotides read TGTGCCACCGCCCCGGACCGCTACGAGCAGTACTTC. As protein: CATAPDRYEQYF. The chain is built from TRBV6-1 and TRBJ2-7; unclear D gene. The CDR3 covers 12 residues. Per germline, CDR1 MNHNS and CDR2 SASEGT. The V end was cut by 10 bases, the J end by 3 bases, with 13 bases between.

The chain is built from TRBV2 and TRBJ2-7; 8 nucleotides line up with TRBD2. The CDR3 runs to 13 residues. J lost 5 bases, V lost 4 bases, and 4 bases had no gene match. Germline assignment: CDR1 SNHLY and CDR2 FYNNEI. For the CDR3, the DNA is TGTGCCAGCAGTGTTGAGCGGGAGAACGAGCAGTACTTC. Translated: CASSVERENEQYF.

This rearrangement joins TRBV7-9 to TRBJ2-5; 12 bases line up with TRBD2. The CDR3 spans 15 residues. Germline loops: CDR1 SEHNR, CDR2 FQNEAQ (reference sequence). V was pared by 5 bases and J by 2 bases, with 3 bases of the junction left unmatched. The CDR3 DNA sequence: TGTGCCAGCAGCCCCGGGACTAGCGGGCAAGAGACCCAGTACTTC. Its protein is CASSPGTSGQETQYF. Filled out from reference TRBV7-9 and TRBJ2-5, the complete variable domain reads DTGVSQNPRHKITKRGQNVTFRCDPISEHNRLYWYRQTLGQGPEFLTYFQNEAQLEKSRLLSDRFSAERPKGSFSTLEIQRTEQGDSAMYLCASSPGTSGQETQYFGPGTRLLVL.

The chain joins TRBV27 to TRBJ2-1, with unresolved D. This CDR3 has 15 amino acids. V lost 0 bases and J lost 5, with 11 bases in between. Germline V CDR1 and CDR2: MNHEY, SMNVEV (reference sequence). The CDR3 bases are TGTGCCAGCAGTTTATCAGGATCCCCCCACAATGAGCAGTTCTTC. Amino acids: CASSLSGSPHNEQFF.

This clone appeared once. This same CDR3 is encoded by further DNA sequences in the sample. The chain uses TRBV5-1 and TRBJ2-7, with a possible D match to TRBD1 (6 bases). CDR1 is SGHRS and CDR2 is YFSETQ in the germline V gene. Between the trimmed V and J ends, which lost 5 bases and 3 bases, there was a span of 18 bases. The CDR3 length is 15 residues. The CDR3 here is CASRFRTELVYEQYF. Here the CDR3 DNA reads TGCGCCAGCAGATTTAGGACAGAGCTAGTCTACGAGCAGTACTTC.

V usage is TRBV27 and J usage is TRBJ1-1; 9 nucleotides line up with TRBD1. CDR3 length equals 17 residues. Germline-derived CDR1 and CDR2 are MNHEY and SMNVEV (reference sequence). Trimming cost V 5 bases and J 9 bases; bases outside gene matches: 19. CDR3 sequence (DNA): TGTGCCAGCAGTCCCGGACAGGGGCCCCACTTTGGTCTTAAAGCTTTCTTT. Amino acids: CASSPGQGPHFGLKAFF.

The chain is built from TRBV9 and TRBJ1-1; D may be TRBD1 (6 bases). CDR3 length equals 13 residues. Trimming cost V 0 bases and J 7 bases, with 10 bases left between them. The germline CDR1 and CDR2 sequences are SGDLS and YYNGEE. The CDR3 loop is CASSVVSGDEAFF. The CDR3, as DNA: TGTGCCAGCAGCGTAGTCTCAGGGGATGAAGCTTTCTTT.

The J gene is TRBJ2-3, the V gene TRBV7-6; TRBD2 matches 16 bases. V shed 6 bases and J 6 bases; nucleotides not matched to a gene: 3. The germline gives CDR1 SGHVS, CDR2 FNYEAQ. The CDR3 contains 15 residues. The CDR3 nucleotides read TGTGCCAGCAGGGGACTAGCGGGAGGGTCGGATACGCAGTATTTT. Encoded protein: CASRGLAGGSDTQYF.